This passage covers 16 T cell receptor beta chains from one sample sequenced in a study of control samples from healthy donors and cancer patients (dated by TCRdb to about 2020). The library was built by means of the immunoSEQ multiplex PCR assay. This immuneACCESS table, as held by TCRdb, lists in-frame sequences with V and J called but not all clones. Of the missing ones, under half trace to an unresolved V gene in checked studies; the others have no known cause. This sample comprises fewer than 200,000 clones, just over 85% of them detected only once. Under 5% of the sample lies in the top ten. The sample comprised blood. These receptors originate from a woman in her thirties in good health.

The chain recombines TRBV4-1 with TRBJ1-2; TRBD1 matches 8 bases. Germline CDR1 reads MGHRA; CDR2 reads YSYEKL. This CDR3 has 15 amino acids. Trimming at V came to 5 bases and at J to 1 base, leaving 6 bases not matched to a gene. This CDR3 is CASSAHRGDNYGYTF. The CDR3 DNA reads TGCGCCAGCAGCGCTCACAGGGGGGATAACTATGGCTACACCTTC.

The chain couples TRBV5-6 to TRBJ2-5; 12 positions agree with TRBD2. There are 15 residues in the CDR3. V trimming: 2 bases; J trimming: 4 bases; junction bases outside the gene matches: 3. Germline V CDR1 and CDR2: SGHDT, YYEEEE. The CDR3 DNA follows: TGTGCCAGCAGCTTCTCTAGCGGGAGGGCAGAGACCCAGTACTTC. As protein: CASSFSSGRAETQYF.

This clone was seen only a few times. The rearrangement uses TRBV4-2 and TRBJ2-5; no definite D call. Between the trimmed V and J ends, which lost 1 base and 1 base, there was a span of 4 bases. CDR3 length: 13 amino acids. The germline gives CDR1 LGHNA, CDR2 YNFKEQ. CDR3 sequence (DNA): TGTGCCAGCAGCCAAGGTTTCCAAGAGACCCAGTACTTC. Its protein product is CASSQGFQETQYF.

With regard to this clone: The identical CDR3 is also encoded by other nucleotide sequences in the sample. CDR3 loop: CASSLLAGGYNEQFF. The CDR3 DNA is TGTGCCAGCAGTTTACTAGCGGGAGGTTACAATGAGCAGTTCTTC. The V call is TRBV28, the J call TRBJ2-1, with 11 bases that match TRBD2. Germline trimming cut 2 bases from V and 4 bases from J; bases unmatched to any gene: 1. The CDR3 sequence is 15 residues long. Germline assignment: CDR1 MDHEN and CDR2 SYDVKM.

The chain combines TRBV7-2 with TRBJ2-7; D gene ambiguous. V was trimmed by 1 base and J by 3 bases, leaving 1 base between them. The germline V gene has CDR1 SGHTA and CDR2 FQGNSA. This CDR3 contains 11 residues. CDR3: CASSLDYEQYF. CDR3 DNA: TGTGCCAGCAGCTTAGACTACGAGCAGTACTTC.

The rearrangement joins TRBV27 to TRBJ2-7; 7 nucleotides line up with TRBD1. CDR3 size: 14 residues. From germline, CDR1 is MNHEY and CDR2 SMNVEV (reference sequence). Germline trimming cut 5 bases from V and 4 bases from J; bases unmatched to any gene: 8. CDR3 sequence (DNA): TGTGCCAGCAGTACAAGACAGGGTTCTTACGAGCAGTACTTC. This translates into CASSTRQGSYEQYF.

This clone occurred a few times. The chain links TRBV6-5 to TRBJ1-1; D unclear. The germline V gene has CDR1 MNHEY and CDR2 SVGAGI. Trimming took off 0 bases at V and 1 base at J, with 3 bases between the two ends. The CDR3 is 13 amino acids. CDR3 sequence (DNA): TGTGCCAGCAGTTACTCTTGGAACACTGAAGCTTTCTTT. It translates to CASSYSWNTEAFF.

This chain connects TRBV27 to TRBJ2-2; 8 nucleotides agree with TRBD1. The CDR3 sequence is 15 residues long. The germline V gene encodes CDR1 MNHEY and CDR2 SMNVEV (reference sequence). The trim removed 6 bases at V and 4 bases at J, leaving 7 bases unmatched. The CDR3 bases are TGTGCCAGCAGGCCCCAGGGGGCGACCACCGGGGAGCTGTTTTTT. Translating it yields CASRPQGATTGELFF.

The CDR3 sequence is CASSTDRGGGNIQYF. Here the CDR3 DNA reads TGTGCCAGTAGTACTGACAGGGGTGGGGGAAACATTCAGTACTTC. The gene calls are TRBV19 and TRBJ2-4; 8 bases fit TRBD1. V dropped 4 bases and J dropped 6; count of bases not matched to a gene: 8. CDR3 length: 15 residues. The V gene's germline CDR1 is LNHDA and CDR2 SQIVND (reference sequence).

The rearrangement links TRBV7-8 to TRBJ2-7, with no clear D. Trimming removed 5 bases at V and 6 bases at J, with 20 bases between. The germline V gene has CDR1 SGHVS and CDR2 FQNEAQ. This CDR3 contains 15 residues. The CDR3 sequence is CASSLTGGWSAEQYF. In nucleotides, the CDR3 is TGTGCCAGCAGCCTAACCGGCGGATGGAGTGCCGAGCAGTACTTC.

This clone has only one observation. V is TRBV9 and J is TRBJ1-2; D uncertain. The CDR3 is 16 residues long. The germline V gene encodes CDR1 SGDLS and CDR2 YYNGEE. Trimming removed 0 bases from V and 4 bases from J, with 16 bases in between. The CDR3 here is CASSVEPELLGYGYTF. The CDR3 region has the DNA TGTGCCAGCAGCGTAGAACCGGAGCTATTGGGCTATGGCTACACCTTC.

The chain is built from TRBV5-4 and TRBJ2-3; 10 bases are shared with TRBD2. The ends lost 5 bases at V and 0 bases at J; junction bases unmatched: 12. Germline CDR1 SGHNT, CDR2 YYREEE (reference sequence). This CDR3 comprises 18 residues. CDR3 amino acids: CASSAGTSVKPSTDTQYF. For the CDR3, the DNA is TGTGCCAGCAGTGCCGGGACTAGCGTTAAGCCTAGCACAGATACGCAGTATTTT.

Only a few counts were recorded for this clone. J is TRBJ1-3 and V is TRBV19; TRBD1 matches at 8 bases. The CDR3 is made up of 15 amino acids. Germline CDR1 and CDR2: LNHDA and SQIVND (reference sequence). With 3 bases clipped from V and 3 bases from J, the junction kept 4 bases outside the gene matches. This CDR3 is CASSIGTGYGNTIYF. CDR3 nucleotides: TGTGCCAGTAGTATCGGGACAGGTTATGGAAACACCATATATTTT.

This clone was counted between two and nine times. The chain links TRBV18 to TRBJ2-7, with 8 bases identical to TRBD1. The CDR3 length is 14 residues. The J segment lost 6 bases and the V segment lost 3 bases, leaving 7 bases of the junction unmatched. Germline V gene lookup returns CDR1 KGHSH and CDR2 LQKENI. CDR3 amino acids: CASSPDRGSSEQYV. CDR3 DNA: TGTGCCAGCTCACCCGACAGGGGTTCAAGCGAGCAGTACGTC.

This chain links TRBV30 with TRBJ2-5; a weak D match, TRBD2 (6 bases). V dropped 3 bases and J dropped 2 bases, with 10 bases sitting between them. The CDR3 extends over 13 amino acids. CDR1 is GTSNPN, CDR2 SVGIG, per germline (reference sequence). The CDR3 nucleotides read TGTGCCTGGAGGGGAGGTCGGCAAGAGACCCAGTACTTC. This codes for CAWRGGRQETQYF. Combining the CDR3 with reference TRBV30 and TRBJ2-5 gives the whole variable domain SQTIHQWPATLVQPVGSPLSLECTVEGTSNPNLYWYRQAAGRGLQLLFYSVGIGQISSEVPQNLSASRPQDRQFILSSKKLLLSDSGFYLCAWRGGRQETQYFGPGTRLLVL.

V usage is TRBV10-3 and J usage is TRBJ2-7, with D possibly being TRBD2 (6 bases). Germline loops: CDR1 ENHRY, CDR2 SYGVKD. V gave up 8 bases and J gave up 2 bases, with 10 bases separating them. The CDR3 sequence is 12 residues long. This CDR3 is CAIRDSAYEQYF. CDR3 coding DNA: TGTGCCATCCGGGACTCCGCCTACGAGCAGTACTTC.